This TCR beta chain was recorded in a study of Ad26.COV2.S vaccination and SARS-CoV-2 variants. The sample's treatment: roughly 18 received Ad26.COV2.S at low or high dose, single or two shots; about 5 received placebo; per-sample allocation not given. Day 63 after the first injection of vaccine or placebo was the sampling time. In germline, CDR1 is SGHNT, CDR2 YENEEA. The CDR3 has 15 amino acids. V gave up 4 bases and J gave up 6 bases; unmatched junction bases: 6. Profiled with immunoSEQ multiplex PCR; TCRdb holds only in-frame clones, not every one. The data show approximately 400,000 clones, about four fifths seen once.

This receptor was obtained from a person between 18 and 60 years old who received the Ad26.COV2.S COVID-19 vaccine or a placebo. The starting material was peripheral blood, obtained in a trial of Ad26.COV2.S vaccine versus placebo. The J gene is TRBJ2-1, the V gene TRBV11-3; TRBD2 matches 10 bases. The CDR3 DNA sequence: TGTGCCAGCAGCTCCCTAGCGGGAGCAGGCAATGAGCAGTTCTTC. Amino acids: CASSSLAGAGNEQFF.